These T cell receptor beta chains were read from a single sample in a study of patients and donors after allogeneic stem cell transplantation. TCRdb re-derived calls from the RT-PCR reads in MiXCR, one entry per CDR3 protein. The sample yields about 960,000 distinct CDR3 sequences, roughly 17% seen once. The sequenced sample consisted of blood, either unsorted or a sorted T cell fraction (not recorded which). These receptors were obtained from a human donor who was either an allogeneic HSCT recipient or a stem cell or donor lymphocyte infusion donor (not recorded which). It is not recorded whose cells these are; they may come from a transplant donor. Both conserved end residues are part of each CDR3. A D gene is named only where the DNA matches it firmly. For some rows the clone size is stated as once, few or many, or as a class when expanded; others skip it.

TRBV12-3/TRBV12-4,many,TRBD1,TRBJ2-2,CASSPEDRLGLGGELFF,TGTGCCAGCAGTCCCGAGGACAGGCTGGGGCTGGGCGGGGAGCTGTTTTTT
TRBV15,-,-,TRBJ1-6,CATSTRGDTYNSPLHF,TGTGCCACCAGCACCCGGGGGGACACTTATAATTCACCCCTCCACTTT
TRBV7-3,few,-,TRBJ2-7,CASSLDGASYEQYF,TGTGCCAGCAGCTTGGACGGAGCCTCCTACGAGCAGTACTTC
TRBV15,-,TRBD2,TRBJ2-5,CATSRDRLAGGLETQYF,TGTGCCACCAGCAGAGATCGGCTAGCGGGAGGACTGGAGACCCAGTACTTC
TRBV30,-,TRBD2,TRBJ2-2,CASLAVAGGNTGELFF,TGTGCCTCCCTGGCTGTAGCGGGGGGCAACACCGGGGAGCTGTTTTTT
TRBV30,-,TRBD1,TRBJ2-3,CAWSQRGGNTDTQYF,TGTGCCTGGAGTCAACGAGGGGGCAACACAGATACGCAGTATTTT
TRBV12-3/TRBV12-4,-,-,TRBJ2-1,CASSFFSGFGDDEQFF,TGTGCCAGCAGTTTTTTTAGTGGTTTCGGGGACGATGAGCAGTTCTTC
TRBV5-1,-,TRBD1,TRBJ2-3,CASRPGQVPADTQYF,TGCGCCAGCAGGCCGGGACAGGTACCTGCAGATACGCAGTATTTT
TRBV9,few,TRBD2,TRBJ2-7,CASSLGTSGDFEQYF,TGTGCCAGCAGCCTCGGGACTAGCGGGGACTTCGAGCAGTACTTC
TRBV7-9,few,-,TRBJ1-5,CASSSVLGDQPQHF,TGTGCCAGCAGCTCCGTTCTGGGGGATCAGCCCCAGCATTTT
TRBV20-1,few,TRBD2,TRBJ2-3,CSATGGGLTDTQYF,TGCAGTGCTACCGGCGGGGGGTTAACAGATACGCAGTATTTT
TRBV6-2/TRBV6-3,many,-,TRBJ2-1,CASADRITQNDRDEQFF,TGTGCCAGCGCCGACCGGATCACACAGAATGATAGGGATGAGCAGTTCTTC
TRBV7-9,-,-,TRBJ2-5,CASSLDWAVEETQYF,TGTGCCAGCAGCTTAGACTGGGCAGTGGAAGAGACCCAGTACTTC
TRBV20-1,many,TRBD2,TRBJ2-7,CSARWTSGRSSYEQYF,TGCAGTGCTAGATGGACTAGCGGGAGGAGCTCCTACGAGCAGTACTTC
TRBV4-1,-,-,TRBJ2-1,CASSPVLEKQGAEQFF,TGCGCCAGCAGCCCTGTCTTAGAAAAACAGGGTGCTGAGCAGTTCTTC
TRBV6-2/TRBV6-3,-,-,TRBJ1-5,CASRVGQPIQPQHF,TGTGCCAGCCGCGTTGGCCAGCCGATTCAGCCCCAGCATTTT
TRBV20-1,few,-,TRBJ1-2,CSAVDRNYGYTF,TGCAGTGCTGTTGACAGAAACTATGGCTACACCTTC
TRBV14,-,TRBD1,TRBJ1-6,CASSYRDSLIGSPLHF,TGTGCCAGCAGCTACCGGGACAGTCTGATAGGGTCACCCCTCCACTTT
TRBV2,few,-,TRBJ2-7,CASSVGLVANF,TGTGCCAGCAGTGTAGGGCTTGTAGCCAACTTC
TRBV27,-,TRBD2,TRBJ2-3,CASSPIRLAGAKFTDTQYF,TGTGCCAGCAGTCCGATACGACTAGCGGGAGCGAAATTCACAGATACGCAGTATTTT
TRBV6-5,many,-,TRBJ1-2,CASSYSRQANYGYTF,TGTGCCAGCAGTTACTCCCGCCAGGCTAACTATGGCTACACCTTC
TRBV27,-,-,TRBJ1-1,CASSPLRTATEAFF,TGTGCCAGCAGTCCACTCCGGACGGCCACTGAAGCTTTCTTT
TRBV12-3/TRBV12-4,many,TRBD2,TRBJ2-7,CASSFGEGYYEQYF,TGTGCCAGCAGTTTTGGGGAGGGGTACTACGAGCAGTACTTC
TRBV6-5,-,-,TRBJ1-1,CASSYKGEAFF,TGTGCCAGCAGTTACAAAGGTGAAGCTTTCTTT
TRBV28,many,-,TRBJ2-1,CASTPQGRTYNEQFF,TGTGCCAGCACCCCGCAGGGTCGGACCTACAATGAGCAGTTCTTC
TRBV7-2,-,-,TRBJ1-2,CASSTQGLYGYTF,TGTGCCAGCAGCACCCAGGGTCTCTATGGCTACACCTTC
TRBV12-3/TRBV12-4,-,-,TRBJ2-1,CASSFTHEQFF,TGTGCCAGCAGTTTTACACATGAGCAGTTCTTC
TRBV4-3,-,-,TRBJ2-1,CASSQEGEHEQFF,TGCGCCAGCAGCCAAGAGGGGGAACATGAGCAGTTCTTC
TRBV20-1,-,TRBD1,TRBJ2-7,CSARDRDRASYEQYF,TGCAGTGCTAGAGACCGGGACAGGGCCTCCTACGAGCAGTACTTC
TRBV27,few,-,TRBJ2-1,CASSVGDAHEQFF,TGTGCCAGCAGTGTAGGGGATGCGCATGAGCAGTTCTTC
TRBV6-2/TRBV6-3,few,-,TRBJ2-1,CASTETTIGRNEQFF,TGTGCCAGCACCGAGACGACCATAGGGAGGAATGAGCAGTTCTTC
TRBV4-2,few,TRBD2,TRBJ2-3,CASSQPSGRKARADTQYF,TGTGCCAGCAGCCAGCCTAGCGGGAGGAAGGCCCGCGCAGATACGCAGTATTTT
TRBV5-1,-,-,TRBJ2-7,CASRPAPSYEQYF,TGCGCCAGCAGACCTGCCCCCTCCTACGAGCAGTACTTC
TRBV5-1,-,-,TRBJ1-3,CASSLAGGTGNTIYF,TGCGCCAGCAGCTTGGCCGGGGGTACTGGAAACACCATATATTTT
TRBV4-1,-,-,TRBJ1-5,CASSQVFGAGVSNQPQHF,TGCGCCAGCAGCCAAGTCTTCGGAGCGGGGGTTAGCAATCAGCCCCAGCATTTT